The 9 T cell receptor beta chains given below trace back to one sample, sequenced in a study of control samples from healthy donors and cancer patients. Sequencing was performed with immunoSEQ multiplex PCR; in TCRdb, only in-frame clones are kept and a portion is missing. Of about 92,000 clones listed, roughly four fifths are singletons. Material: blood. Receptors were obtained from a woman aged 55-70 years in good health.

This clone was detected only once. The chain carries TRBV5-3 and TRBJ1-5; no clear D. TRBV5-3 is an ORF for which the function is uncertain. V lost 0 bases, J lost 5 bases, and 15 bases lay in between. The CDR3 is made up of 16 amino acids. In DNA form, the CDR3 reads TGTGCCAGAAGCTTGGAGGGAGGAGGTCCCCATCAGCCCCAGCATTTT. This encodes CARSLEGGGPHQPQHF.

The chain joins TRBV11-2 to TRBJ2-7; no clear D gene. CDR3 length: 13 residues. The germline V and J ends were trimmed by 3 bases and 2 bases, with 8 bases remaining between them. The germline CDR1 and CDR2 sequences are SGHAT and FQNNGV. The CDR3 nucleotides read TGTGCCAGCAGCTTCCCCGTAGCCTACGAGCAGTACTTC. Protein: CASSFPVAYEQYF.

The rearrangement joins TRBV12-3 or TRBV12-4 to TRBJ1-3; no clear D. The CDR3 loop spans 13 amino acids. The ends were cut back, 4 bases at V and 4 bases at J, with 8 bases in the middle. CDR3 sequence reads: CASSWRAGNTIYF. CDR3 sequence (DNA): TGTGCCAGCAGTTGGAGGGCAGGAAACACCATATATTTT.

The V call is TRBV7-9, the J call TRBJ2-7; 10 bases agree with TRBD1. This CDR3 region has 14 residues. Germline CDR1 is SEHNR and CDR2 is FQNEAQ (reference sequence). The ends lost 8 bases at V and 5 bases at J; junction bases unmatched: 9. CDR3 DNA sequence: TGTGCCAGCGCCACCGGGACAGGGGTCAACGAGCAGTACTTC. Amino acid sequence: CASATGTGVNEQYF.

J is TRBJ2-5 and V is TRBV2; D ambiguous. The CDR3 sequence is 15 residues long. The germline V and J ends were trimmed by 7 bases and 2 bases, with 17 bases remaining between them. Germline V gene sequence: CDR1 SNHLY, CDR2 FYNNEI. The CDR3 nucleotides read TGTGCCAGCAAAAGCAGTGGGCAGCTACAAGAGACCCAGTACTTC. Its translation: CASKSSGQLQETQYF.

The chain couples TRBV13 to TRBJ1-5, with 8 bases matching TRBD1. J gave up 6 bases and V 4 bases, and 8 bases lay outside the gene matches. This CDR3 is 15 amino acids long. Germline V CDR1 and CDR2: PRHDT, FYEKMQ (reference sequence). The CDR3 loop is CASSYGQGGVQPQHF. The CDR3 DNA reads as TGTGCCAGCAGCTACGGACAGGGTGGCGTTCAGCCCCAGCATTTT.

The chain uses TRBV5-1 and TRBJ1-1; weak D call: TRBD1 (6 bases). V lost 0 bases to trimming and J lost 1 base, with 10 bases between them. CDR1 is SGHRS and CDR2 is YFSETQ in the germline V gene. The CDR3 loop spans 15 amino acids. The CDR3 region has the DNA TGCGCCAGCAGCTTGGTGGGCAGGGGGAACACTGAAGCTTTCTTT. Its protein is CASSLVGRGNTEAFF. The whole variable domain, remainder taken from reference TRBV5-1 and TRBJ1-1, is KAGVTQTPRYLIKTRGQQVTLSCSPISGHRSVSWYQQTPGQGLQFLFEYFSETQRNKGNFPGRFSGRQFSNSRSEMNVSTLELGDSALYLCASSLVGRGNTEAFFGQGTRLTVV.

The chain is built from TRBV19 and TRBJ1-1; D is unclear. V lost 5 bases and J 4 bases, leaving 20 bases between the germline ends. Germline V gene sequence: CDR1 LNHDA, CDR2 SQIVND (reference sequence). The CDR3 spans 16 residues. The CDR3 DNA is TGTGCCAGTAGTTTCTTCAACTTGGTGGGAGGCACTGAAGCTTTCTTT. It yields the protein CASSFFNLVGGTEAFF. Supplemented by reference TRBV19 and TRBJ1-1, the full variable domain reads DGGITQSPKYLFRKEGQNVTLSCEQNLNHDAMYWYRQDPGQGLRLIYYSQIVNDFQKGDIAEGYSVSREKKESFPLTVTSAQKNPTAFYLCASSFFNLVGGTEAFFGQGTRLTVV.

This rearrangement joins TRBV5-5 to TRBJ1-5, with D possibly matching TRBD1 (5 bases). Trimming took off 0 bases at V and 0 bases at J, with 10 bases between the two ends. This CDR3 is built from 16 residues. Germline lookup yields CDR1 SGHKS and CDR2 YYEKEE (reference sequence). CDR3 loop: CASSLATGHSNQPQHF. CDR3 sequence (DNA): TGTGCCAGCAGCTTGGCCACAGGCCATAGCAATCAGCCCCAGCATTTT.